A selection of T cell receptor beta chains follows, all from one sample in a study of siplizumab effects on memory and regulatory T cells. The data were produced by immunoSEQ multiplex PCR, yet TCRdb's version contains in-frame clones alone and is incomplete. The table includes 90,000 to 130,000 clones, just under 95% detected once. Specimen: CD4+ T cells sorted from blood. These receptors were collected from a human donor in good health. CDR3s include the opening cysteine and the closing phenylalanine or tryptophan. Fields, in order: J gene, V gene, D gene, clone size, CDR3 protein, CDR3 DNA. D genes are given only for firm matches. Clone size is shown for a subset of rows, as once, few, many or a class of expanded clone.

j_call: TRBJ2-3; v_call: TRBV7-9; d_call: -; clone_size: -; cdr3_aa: CASSYPTDTQYF; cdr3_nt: TGTGCCAGCAGCTACCCCACAGATACGCAGTATTTT
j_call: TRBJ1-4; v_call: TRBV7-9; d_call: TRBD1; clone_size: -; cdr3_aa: CAIGTGPFEKLFF; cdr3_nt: TGTGCCATCGGGACAGGCCCTTTTGAAAAACTGTTTTTT
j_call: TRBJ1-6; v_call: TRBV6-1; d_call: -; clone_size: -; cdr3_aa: CASINREGRDSPLHF; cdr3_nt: TGTGCCAGCATCAATCGGGAGGGTAGGGATTCACCCCTCCACTTT
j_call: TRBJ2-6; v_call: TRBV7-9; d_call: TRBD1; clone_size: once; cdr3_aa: CASSDNWGQVLSGANVLTF; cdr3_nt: TGTGCCAGCAGCGACAACTGGGGACAGGTCCTCTCTGGGGCCAACGTCCTGACTTTC
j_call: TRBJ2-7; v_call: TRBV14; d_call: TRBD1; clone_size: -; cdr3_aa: CASSQGQGSYEQYF; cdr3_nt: TGTGCCAGCAGCCAAGGACAGGGCTCCTACGAGCAGTACTTC
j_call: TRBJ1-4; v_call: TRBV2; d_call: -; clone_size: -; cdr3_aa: CASSELGVEKLFF; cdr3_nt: TGTGCCAGCAGTGAATTGGGAGTTGAAAAACTGTTTTTT
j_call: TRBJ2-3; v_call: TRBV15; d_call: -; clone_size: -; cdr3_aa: CATSRDSVHTDTQYF; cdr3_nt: TGTGCCACCAGCAGAGATTCGGTCCACACAGATACGCAGTATTTT
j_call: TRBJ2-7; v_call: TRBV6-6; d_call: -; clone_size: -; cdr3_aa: CASSYSGQNYEQYF; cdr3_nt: TGTGCCAGCAGTTACTCGGGTCAGAACTACGAGCAGTACTTC
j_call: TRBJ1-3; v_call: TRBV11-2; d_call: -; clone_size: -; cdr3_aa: CASSLYGGNTIYF; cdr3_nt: TGTGCCAGCAGCTTATACGGTGGAAACACCATATATTTT
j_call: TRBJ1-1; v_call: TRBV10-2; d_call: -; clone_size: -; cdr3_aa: CASSVTTEAFF; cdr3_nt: TGCGCCAGCAGTGTTACCACTGAAGCTTTCTTT
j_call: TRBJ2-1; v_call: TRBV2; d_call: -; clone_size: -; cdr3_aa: CASRRLETYNEQFF; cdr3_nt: TGTGCCAGCAGGAGACTAGAGACCTACAATGAGCAGTTCTTC
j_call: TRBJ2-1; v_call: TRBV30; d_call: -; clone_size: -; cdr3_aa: CAWCRGVSNEQFF; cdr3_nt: TGTGCCTGGTGTAGGGGTGTTTCTAATGAGCAGTTCTTC
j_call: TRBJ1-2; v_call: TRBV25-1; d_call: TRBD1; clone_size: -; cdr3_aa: CAIQEGQGIGGYTF; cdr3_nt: TGTGCCATTCAGGAGGGACAGGGGATAGGGGGCTACACCTTC
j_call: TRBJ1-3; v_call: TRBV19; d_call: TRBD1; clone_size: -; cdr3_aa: CASTKDRDRTIYF; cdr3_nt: TGTGCCAGTACCAAAGACAGGGATCGCACCATATATTTT
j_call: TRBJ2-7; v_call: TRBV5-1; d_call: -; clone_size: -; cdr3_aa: CASSLGYEQYF; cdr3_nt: TGCGCCAGCAGCTTGGGGTACGAGCAGTACTTC
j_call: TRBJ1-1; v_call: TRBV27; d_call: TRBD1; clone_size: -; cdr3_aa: CASSQGQGYRTEAFF; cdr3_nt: TGTGCCAGCAGTCAAGGACAGGGATACCGCACTGAAGCTTTCTTT
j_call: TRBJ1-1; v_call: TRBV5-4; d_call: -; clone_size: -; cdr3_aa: CASSSTGRAEAFF; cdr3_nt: TGTGCCAGCAGCTCTACAGGGCGCGCTGAAGCTTTCTTT
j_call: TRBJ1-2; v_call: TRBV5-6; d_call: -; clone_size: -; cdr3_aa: CASSLAGLSYGYTF; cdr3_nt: TGTGCCAGCAGCTTAGCAGGGCTGAGCTATGGCTACACCTTC
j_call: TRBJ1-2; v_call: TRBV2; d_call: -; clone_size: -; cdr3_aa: CASSEAPGGPRGYTF; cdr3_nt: TGTGCCAGCAGTGAAGCGCCCGGCGGACCCCGTGGCTACACCTTC
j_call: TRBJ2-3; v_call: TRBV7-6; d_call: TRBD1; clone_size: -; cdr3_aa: CASSSRQGGQGTQYF; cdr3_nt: TGTGCCAGCAGCTCCCGACAGGGGGGGCAGGGTACGCAGTATTTT
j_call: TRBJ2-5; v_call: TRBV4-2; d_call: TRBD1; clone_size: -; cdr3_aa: CASSQILQGVAETQYF; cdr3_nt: TGTGCCAGCAGCCAAATTCTTCAGGGGGTGGCGGAGACCCAGTACTTC
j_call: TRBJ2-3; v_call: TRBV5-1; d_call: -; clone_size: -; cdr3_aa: CASSLGRVTNTDTQYF; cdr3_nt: TGCGCCAGCAGCTTGGGGCGCGTCACTAACACAGATACGCAGTATTTT
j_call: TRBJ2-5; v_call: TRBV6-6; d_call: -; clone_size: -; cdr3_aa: CASRAPPVEDQYF; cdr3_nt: TGTGCCAGCAGGGCACCCCCGGTGGAAGACCAGTACTTC
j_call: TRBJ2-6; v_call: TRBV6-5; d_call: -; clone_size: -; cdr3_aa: CASSYQFSGANVLTF; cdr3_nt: TGTGCCAGCAGTTACCAATTCTCTGGGGCCAACGTCCTGACTTTC
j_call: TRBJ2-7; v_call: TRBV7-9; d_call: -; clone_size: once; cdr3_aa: CASSLVAYEQYF; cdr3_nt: TGTGCCAGCAGCTTAGTCGCCTACGAGCAGTACTTC
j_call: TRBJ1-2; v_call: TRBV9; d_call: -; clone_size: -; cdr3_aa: CASSPRTALSNYGYTF; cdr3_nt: TGTGCCAGCAGCCCCCGGACAGCATTGTCCAACTATGGCTACACCTTC
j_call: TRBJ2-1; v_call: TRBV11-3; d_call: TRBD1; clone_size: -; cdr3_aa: CASSLRQGAWDEQFF; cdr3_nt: TGTGCCAGCAGCTTAAGACAGGGGGCCTGGGATGAGCAGTTCTTC
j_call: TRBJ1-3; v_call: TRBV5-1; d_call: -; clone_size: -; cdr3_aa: CASSRREGAGNTIYF; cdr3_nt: TGCGCCAGCAGCCGCCGGGAAGGAGCGGGAAACACCATATATTTT
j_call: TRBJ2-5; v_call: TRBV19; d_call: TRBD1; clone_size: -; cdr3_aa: CASSIGGQGRLGETQYF; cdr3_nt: TGTGCCAGTAGTATAGGGGGACAGGGGCGGTTAGGAGAGACCCAGTACTTC
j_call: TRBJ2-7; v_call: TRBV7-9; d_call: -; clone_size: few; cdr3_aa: CASSTDSSGSYEQYF; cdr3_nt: TGTGCCAGCAGCACCGACAGTAGTGGATCCTACGAGCAGTACTTC
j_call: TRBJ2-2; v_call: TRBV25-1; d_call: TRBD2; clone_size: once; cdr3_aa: CAGSAARAGGWGTGELFF; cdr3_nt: TGTGCCGGCAGTGCAGCTCGAGCGGGAGGATGGGGCACCGGGGAGCTGTTTTTT
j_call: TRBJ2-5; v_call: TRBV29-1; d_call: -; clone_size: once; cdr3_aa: CSAGGWAEQETQYF; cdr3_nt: TGCAGCGCTGGGGGCTGGGCAGAACAAGAGACCCAGTACTTC
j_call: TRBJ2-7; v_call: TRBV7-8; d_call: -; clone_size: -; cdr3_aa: CASSLTFNSPYEQYF; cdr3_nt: TGTGCCAGCAGCCTGACATTCAACTCTCCCTACGAGCAGTACTTC
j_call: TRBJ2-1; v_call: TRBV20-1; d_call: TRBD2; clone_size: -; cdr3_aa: CSARDLVGGVF; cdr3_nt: TGCAGTGCTAGAGATCTGGTGGGAGGGGTCTTC
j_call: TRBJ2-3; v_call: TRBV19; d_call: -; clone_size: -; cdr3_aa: CASRNPGQRPDTQYF; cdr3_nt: TGTGCCAGTAGGAACCCGGGCCAACGGCCAGATACGCAGTATTTT
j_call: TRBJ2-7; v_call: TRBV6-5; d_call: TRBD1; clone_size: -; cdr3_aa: CASSYGTGGTYEQYF; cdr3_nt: TGTGCCAGCAGTTACGGGACAGGCGGGACCTACGAGCAGTACTTC
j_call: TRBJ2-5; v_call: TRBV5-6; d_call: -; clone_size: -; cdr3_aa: CASSLLQETQYF; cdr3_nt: TGTGCCAGCAGCTTGTTACAAGAGACCCAGTACTTC
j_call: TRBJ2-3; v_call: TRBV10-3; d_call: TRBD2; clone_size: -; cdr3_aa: CAISDPLAGGTDTQYF; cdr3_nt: TGTGCCATCAGTGATCCTTTAGCGGGAGGTACAGATACGCAGTATTTT
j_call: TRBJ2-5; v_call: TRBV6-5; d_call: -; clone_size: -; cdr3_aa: CASSLTTGQETQYF; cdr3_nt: TGTGCCAGCAGTTTAACGACAGGCCAAGAGACCCAGTACTTC
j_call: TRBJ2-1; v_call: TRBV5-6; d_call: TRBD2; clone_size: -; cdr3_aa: CAFQRGPQTDEQFF; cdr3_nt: TGTGCCTTTCAGCGGGGGCCTCAAACGGATGAGCAGTTCTTC
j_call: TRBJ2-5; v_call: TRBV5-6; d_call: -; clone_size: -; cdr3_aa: CASSLGSGSETQYF; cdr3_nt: TGTGCCAGCAGCTTGGGTTCCGGGTCGGAGACCCAGTACTTC
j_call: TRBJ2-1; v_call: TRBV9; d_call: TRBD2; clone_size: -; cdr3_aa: CASSVLAGNNNEQFF; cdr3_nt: TGTGCCAGCAGCGTTCTAGCGGGGAACAACAATGAGCAGTTCTTC
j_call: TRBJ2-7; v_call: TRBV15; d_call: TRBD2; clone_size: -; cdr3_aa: CATSRSRLAGAYEQYF; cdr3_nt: TGTGCCACCAGCAGGAGCCGACTAGCGGGAGCCTACGAGCAGTACTTC
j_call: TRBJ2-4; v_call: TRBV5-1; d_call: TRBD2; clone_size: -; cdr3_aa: CASSLTSGARKNIQYF; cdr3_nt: TGCGCCAGCAGCTTAACTAGCGGAGCCCGCAAAAACATTCAGTACTTC
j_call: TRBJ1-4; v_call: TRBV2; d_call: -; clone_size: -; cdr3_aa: CASSENAGWSEKLFF; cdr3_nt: TGTGCCAGCAGTGAGAACGCAGGGTGGAGTGAAAAACTGTTTTTT
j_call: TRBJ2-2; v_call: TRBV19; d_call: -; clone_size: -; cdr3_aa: CASSIDPVGMGTGELFF; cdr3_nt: TGTGCCAGTAGTATAGATCCAGTGGGGATGGGCACCGGGGAGCTGTTTTTT
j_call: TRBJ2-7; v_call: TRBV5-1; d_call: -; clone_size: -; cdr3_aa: CASSPGTTTYEQYF; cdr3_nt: TGCGCCAGCAGCCCCGGGACGACGACCTACGAGCAGTACTTC
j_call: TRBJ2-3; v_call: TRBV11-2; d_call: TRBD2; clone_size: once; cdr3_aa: CASSYGLAGSTDTQYF; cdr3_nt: TGTGCCAGCAGCTATGGACTAGCGGGAAGCACAGATACGCAGTATTTT
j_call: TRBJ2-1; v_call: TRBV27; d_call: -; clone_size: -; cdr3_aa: CASSPGGGPYNEQFF; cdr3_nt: TGTGCCAGCAGTCCCGGGGGCGGACCGTACAATGAGCAGTTCTTC
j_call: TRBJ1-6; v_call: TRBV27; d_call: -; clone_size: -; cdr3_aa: CASSFARAPSSSYNSPLHF; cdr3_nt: TGTGCCAGCAGTTTCGCCAGGGCCCCCTCGAGCTCCTATAATTCACCCCTCCACTTT
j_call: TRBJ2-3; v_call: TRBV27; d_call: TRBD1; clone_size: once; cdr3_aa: CATTGQGAYTQYF; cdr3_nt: TGTGCCACTACGGGACAGGGGGCTTATACGCAGTATTTT
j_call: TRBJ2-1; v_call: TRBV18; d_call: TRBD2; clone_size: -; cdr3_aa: CATSIAGDNEQFF; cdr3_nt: TGTGCCACTTCGATAGCGGGGGACAATGAGCAGTTCTTC
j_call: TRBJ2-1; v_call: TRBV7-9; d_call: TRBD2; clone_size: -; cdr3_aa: CASSTLGLAGSSYNEQFF; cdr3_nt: TGTGCCAGCAGCACTCTGGGACTAGCGGGAAGCTCCTACAATGAGCAGTTCTTC
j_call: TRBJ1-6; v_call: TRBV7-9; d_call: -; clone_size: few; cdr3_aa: CASSLTSGKRPSPLHF; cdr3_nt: TGTGCCAGCAGCTTAACGTCAGGCAAAAGGCCTTCACCCCTCCACTTT
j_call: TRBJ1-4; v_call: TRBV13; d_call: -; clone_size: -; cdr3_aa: CASSTRQRGNEKLFF; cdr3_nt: TGTGCCAGCAGCACCAGACAGAGGGGGAATGAAAAACTGTTTTTT
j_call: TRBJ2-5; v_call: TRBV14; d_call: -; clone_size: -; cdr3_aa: CASKSGSETQYF; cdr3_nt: TGTGCCAGCAAATCGGGGTCGGAGACCCAGTACTTC
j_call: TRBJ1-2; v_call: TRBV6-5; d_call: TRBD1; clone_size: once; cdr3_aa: CASTEGQGYGYTF; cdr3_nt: TGTGCCAGCACGGAAGGACAGGGCTATGGCTACACCTTC
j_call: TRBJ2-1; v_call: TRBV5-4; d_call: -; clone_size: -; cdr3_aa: CASSLEFAGRGVDEQFF; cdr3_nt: TGTGCCAGCAGCTTGGAATTTGCGGGGAGGGGGGTCGATGAGCAGTTCTTC
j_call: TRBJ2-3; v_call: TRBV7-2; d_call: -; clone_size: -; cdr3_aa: CASSKTRGDTQYF; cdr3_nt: TGTGCCAGCAGCAAGACAAGGGGGGATACGCAGTATTTT